The 3 T cell receptor beta chains below were found in one sample sequenced in a study of lymphopenia after photon versus proton radiotherapy. The table came from immunoSEQ multiplex PCR; TCRdb's copy has only in-frame clones and leaves some out. This table holds more than 45,000 clones, 70% to 85% found once. The material sequenced was peripheral blood, taken from a patient treated with proton-based radiotherapy. Every receptor here comes from a man aged 60-69 years with pancreatic cancer.

V is TRBV27 and J is TRBJ2-3, with 12 bases matching TRBD2. The CDR3 length is 14 residues. The ends lost 9 bases at V and 3 bases at J; junction bases unmatched: 4. Germline assignment: CDR1 MNHEY and CDR2 SMNVEV (reference sequence). The DNA for the CDR3 is TGTGCCAGTTGGACTAGCGGGACTACAGATACGCAGTATTTT. This translates into CASWTSGTTDTQYF.

The gene calls are TRBV19 and TRBJ1-1; 8 positions match TRBD1. V trimming: 5 bases; J trimming: 5 bases; junction bases outside the gene matches: 7. Germline V gives CDR1 LNHDA, CDR2 SQIVND (reference sequence). The CDR3 is 14 residues long. CDR3 coding DNA: TGTGCCAGTAGTGCCACAGGGGGAGGTACTGAAGCTTTCTTT. Its protein product is CASSATGGGTEAFF.

This chain joins TRBV5-7 and TRBJ2-3; no reliable D call. TRBV5-7 is an open reading frame, and its role is uncertain. CDR3 size: 14 residues. The V and J ends lost 3 bases and 4 bases respectively, with 12 bases between them. The CDR3 sequence is CASSWAEVADTQYF. The CDR3 nucleotides are TGTGCCAGCAGCTGGGCAGAAGTCGCAGATACGCAGTATTTT.